This entry is about one TCR beta chain. Antigen unknown. The sample comes from a study of cytomegalovirus exposure and HLA in healthy donors. Findings and limits, study-wide: The authors later found TCR association rates varying by HLA locus, with DRB1 most and HLA-C fewest. Excluded were some V segments that proved indistinguishable, including TRBV6-2 and TRBV6-3.

PCR primers comprised 60 Vbeta and 13 Jbeta primers. Original handling: In a later analysis, approximately 80 million unique TCR beta chains included roughly 11 million shared by two or more donors. TCRdb keeps only in-frame clones here, not all; method: immunoSEQ multiplex PCR. V, J and clone size reflect that table, while D and trimming were determined from the DNA. There are 170,000 or so clones in the sample; approximately 80% occur only once, and under 5% lies in the top ten. The CDR3 consists of 15 residues. CDR1 is MNHNY, CDR2 SVGAGI, per germline (reference sequence). V dropped 0 bases and J dropped 6 bases, with 15 bases sitting between them.

The chain joins TRBV6-6 to TRBJ2-7; the D gene is possibly TRBD2 (5 bases). Material: PBMCs. This TCR derives from a young man in good health and CMV-seronegative. CDR3 nucleotide sequence: TGTGCCAGCAGTTACTCGACGGGTGGGAGCGGCGAGCAGTACTTC. Protein sequence: CASSYSTGGSGEQYF.